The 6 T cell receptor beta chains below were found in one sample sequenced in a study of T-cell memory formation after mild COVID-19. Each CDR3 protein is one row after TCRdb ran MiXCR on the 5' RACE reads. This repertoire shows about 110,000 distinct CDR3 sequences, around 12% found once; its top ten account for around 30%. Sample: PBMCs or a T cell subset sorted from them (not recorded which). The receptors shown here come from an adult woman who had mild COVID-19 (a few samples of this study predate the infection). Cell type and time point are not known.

CDR3 DNA sequence: TGTGCCAGCAGCTTAGGGGACAGTGGGTACAATGAGCAGTTCTTC. Its protein product is CASSLGDSGYNEQFF. The chain joins TRBV7-6 to TRBJ2-1; 7 nucleotides line up with TRBD1. V lost 1 base, J lost 4 bases, and 4 bases stayed unmatched. Germline CDR1 reads SGHVS; CDR2 reads FNYEAQ. The CDR3 spans 15 residues.

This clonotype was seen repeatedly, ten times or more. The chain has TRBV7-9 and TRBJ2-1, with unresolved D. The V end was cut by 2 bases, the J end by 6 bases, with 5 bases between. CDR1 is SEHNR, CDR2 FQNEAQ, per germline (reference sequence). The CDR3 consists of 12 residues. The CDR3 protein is CASSLFSNEQFF. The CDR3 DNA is TGTGCCAGCAGCTTATTCAGCAATGAGCAGTTCTTC. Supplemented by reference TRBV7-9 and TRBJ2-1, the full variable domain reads DTGVSQNPRHKITKRGQNVTFRCDPISEHNRLYWYRQTLGQGPEFLTYFQNEAQLEKSRLLSDRFSAERPKGSFSTLEIQRTEQGDSAMYLCASSLFSNEQFFGPGTRLTVL.

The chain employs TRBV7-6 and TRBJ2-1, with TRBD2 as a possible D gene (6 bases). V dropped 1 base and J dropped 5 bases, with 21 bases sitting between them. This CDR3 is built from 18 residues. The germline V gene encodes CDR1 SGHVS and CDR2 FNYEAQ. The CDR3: CASSLGRELSGLNNEQFF. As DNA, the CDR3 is TGTGCCAGCAGCTTAGGGCGTGAACTCAGCGGGCTAAACAATGAGCAGTTCTTC. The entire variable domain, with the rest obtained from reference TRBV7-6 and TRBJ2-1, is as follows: GAGVSQSPRYKVTKRGQDVALRCDPISGHVSLYWYRQALGQGPEFLTYFNYEAQQDKSGLPNDRFSAERPEGSISTLTIQRTEQRDSAMYRCASSLGRELSGLNNEQFFGPGTRLTVL.

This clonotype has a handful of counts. CDR3 protein: CASSKLLATGTGSYEQYF. DNA of the CDR3: TGTGCCAGCAGCAAATTGCTGGCGACGGGGACGGGTTCCTACGAGCAGTACTTC. This rearrangement joins TRBV21-1 to TRBJ2-7; TRBD1, the D gene given by the table, was not confirmed from the DNA. TRBV21-1 is a pseudogene. CDR3 length: 18 amino acids.

CDR3 in DNA: TGTGCCAGCAGTTTAGATGGGGGTGTGCATGAGCAGTTCTTC. This gives the protein CASSLDGGVHEQFF. The chain joins TRBV12-3 or TRBV12-4 to TRBJ2-1; D may be TRBD1 or TRBD2 (5 bases each). The CDR3 contains 14 residues. V was clipped by 1 base and J by 8 bases, with 12 bases between them.

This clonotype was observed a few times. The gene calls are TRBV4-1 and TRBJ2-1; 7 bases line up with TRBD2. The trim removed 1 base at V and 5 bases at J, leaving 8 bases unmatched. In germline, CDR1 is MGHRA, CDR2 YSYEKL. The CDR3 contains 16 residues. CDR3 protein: CASSQAQLAEHNEQFF. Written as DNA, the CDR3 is TGCGCCAGCAGCCAAGCTCAGCTAGCGGAACACAATGAGCAGTTCTTC.